This TCR beta chain was retrieved from a study of T cell responses to AZD1222 COVID-19 vaccine. Clones were sequenced by immunoSEQ multiplex PCR, and TCRdb holds only the in-frame ones, with some missing. The profile shows about 130,000 clones, about 87% of them singletons. Per the germline V gene, CDR1 is ENHRY and CDR2 is SYGVKD. V was clipped by 5 bases and J by 2 bases, with 9 bases between them. The CDR3 spans 13 residues. Material: peripheral blood, obtained on day 0 of AZD1222 vaccination. The clonotype originates from an adult in good health. The chain couples TRBV10-3 to TRBJ1-1; D is uncertain. The CDR3 nucleotides read TGTGCCATCAGTTCCAGGATAAACACTGAAGCTTTCTTT. It encodes CAISSRINTEAFF.